One sample yielded the 2 T cell receptor beta chains listed below, sequenced in a study of immune evolution from preneoplasia to lung adenocarcinoma. Here immunoSEQ multiplex PCR was the method, and the copy in TCRdb shows in-frame clones only, minus some. The sample lists 23,000 or so clones; around three quarters were seen once. Material: FFPE invasive lung adenocarcinoma tissue. Every receptor here comes from a person in their sixties or seventies with lung adenocarcinoma.

J is TRBJ2-2 and V is TRBV19; the match to TRBD1 covers 11 bases. V lost 6 bases to trimming and J lost 5 bases; unmatched junction nucleotides: 8. Germline V gene sequence: CDR1 LNHDA, CDR2 SQIVND (reference sequence). The CDR3 is 16 residues long. CDR3 in DNA: TGTGCCAGTAGAGGCTGGACAGGGGGCCAGACCGGGGAGCTGTTTTTT. Residues: CASRGWTGGQTGELFF. Supplemented by reference TRBV19 and TRBJ2-2, the full variable domain reads DGGITQSPKYLFRKEGQNVTLSCEQNLNHDAMYWYRQDPGQGLRLIYYSQIVNDFQKGDIAEGYSVSREKKESFPLTVTSAQKNPTAFYLCASRGWTGGQTGELFFGEGSRLTVL.

The gene calls are TRBV18 and TRBJ1-1; D is ambiguous. Trimming removed 3 bases at V and 6 bases at J, with 11 bases between. The CDR3 has 13 amino acids. Germline assignment: CDR1 KGHSH and CDR2 LQKENI. For the CDR3, the DNA is TGTGCCAGCTCACCCACGGCCACTTCTGAAGCTTTCTTT. Translating gives CASSPTATSEAFF.